A single T cell receptor beta chain is shown here with its context. V gave up 3 bases and J gave up 5 bases, with 16 bases separating them. Germline CDR1 is SNHLY and CDR2 is FYNNEI. The CDR3 runs to 16 residues. The data originate from a study of control samples from healthy donors and cancer patients. Data came from immunoSEQ multiplex PCR; TCRdb stores just in-frame clones and leaves some out. Here the sample spans more than 100,000 clones, roughly 88% being singletons. The chain employs TRBV2 and TRBJ1-4; no clear D. The origin of this receptor is a man in his forties in good health. The sequenced material came from blood. The CDR3 spells CASSDGKDHWNEKLFF. DNA of the CDR3: TGTGCCAGCAGTGATGGGAAGGACCACTGGAATGAAAAACTGTTTTTT.